This T cell receptor (beta chain) was identified in a study of brain T cells in children with intractable seizures. Time point given: blood from clinic visit 5 months post-surgery; TSC patient then seizure free. Sequencing was limited to surgery cases with top T cell transcript signatures in brain tissue. Sequencing was performed with immunoSEQ multiplex PCR; in TCRdb, only in-frame clones are kept and a portion is missing. This sample yields around 340,000 clones, of which nearly 95% are seen a single time; 5% to 7% belongs to the top ten. The V segment lost 6 bases and the J segment 1 base; nucleotides outside the gene matches: 11. The CDR3 runs 16 residues. Germline-derived CDR1 and CDR2 are SEHNR and FQNEAQ (reference sequence).

The input for sequencing was peripheral blood, taken roughly 5 months after surgery. J is TRBJ2-5 and V is TRBV7-9; 7 positions agree with TRBD2. This TCR derives from a boy under two years old with tuberous sclerosis and intractable seizures. CDR3 residues: CASRPTSNLFQETQYF. The DNA for the CDR3 is TGTGCCAGCAGGCCGACTAGCAACCTCTTCCAAGAGACCCAGTACTTC.